This passage covers 26 T cell receptor beta chains from one sample sequenced in a study of breast tumors, draining lymph nodes, adjacent tissues. TCRdb ran MiXCR on the multiplex PCR reads and lists one entry per CDR3 protein. The sample yields 200,000 to 250,000 distinct CDR3 sequences, less than 40% seen once. Samples came from axillary lymph nodes draining the breast cancer. Sequencing was performed on axillary lymph node tissue. Receptors originate from a female donor with breast cancer. Some clones in this sample may be carry-over from other donors' samples.

In this sample, this clonotype turned up many times. The chain is built from TRBV5-1 and TRBJ2-1; D perhaps matches TRBD2 (6 bases). Trimming removed 4 bases from V and 4 bases from J, with 15 bases in between. The CDR3 has 15 residues. Germline CDR1 and CDR2: SGHRS and YFSETQ. The chain's CDR3 is CASSGVGLQYNEQFF. The CDR3 DNA follows: TGCGCCAGCAGCGGCGTAGGACTACAGTACAATGAGCAGTTCTTC.

This clonotype was found many times. The chain couples TRBV7-9 to TRBJ1-4, with unresolved D. V gave up 6 bases and J gave up 5 bases, with 7 bases separating them. The CDR3 length is 12 residues. The germline CDR1 and CDR2 sequences are SEHNR and FQNEAQ (reference sequence). In DNA, the CDR3 is TGTGCCAGCAGGTCGAGCAATGAAAAACTGTTTTTT. Its translation: CASRSSNEKLFF.

Concerning this clonotype: Because it lacks the conserved phenylalanine or tryptophan at the end, this CDR3 is likely a read error. Because the CDR3's place on the DNA is in doubt, the DNA is left out and the CDR3 is given as listed by TCRdb. V is TRBV2 and J is TRBJ1-6. Termini included, the CDR3 measures 9 amino acids. Germline loops: CDR1 SNHLY, CDR2 FYNNEI. The CDR3 protein is CASSEARGA.

This clonotype was observed many times. V is TRBV20-1 and J is TRBJ1-6; 7 nucleotides match TRBD1. CDR1 is DFQATT, CDR2 SNEGSKA, per germline (reference sequence). The V gene end was trimmed by 5 bases and the J gene end by 5 bases; junction bases not matched to a gene: 6. This CDR3 spans 14 amino acids. CDR3: CSAEGQTNNSPLHF. DNA for the CDR3: TGCAGTGCTGAGGGACAGACAAATAATTCACCCCTCCACTTT.

This clonotype was observed many times. The chain recombines TRBV24-1 with TRBJ2-1; 10 bases fit TRBD2. The length of the CDR3 is 15 residues. Germline-derived CDR1 and CDR2 are KGHDR and SFDVKD. The junction had 6 bases not matched to a gene; V was cut back by 7 bases and J by 4 bases. The CDR3 spells CATSERGGPYNEQFF. CDR3 nucleotide sequence: TGTGCCACCAGCGAGCGGGGGGGACCTTACAATGAGCAGTTCTTC.

As regards this clonotype: This may come from a read error, since a much larger clone is one base off. The chain combines TRBV9 with TRBJ2-7, with D perhaps TRBD1 or TRBD2 (6 bases each). Germline CDR1 is SGDLS and CDR2 is YYNGEE. The CDR3 has 14 amino acids. The CDR3, as DNA: TGTGCCAGCAGCGTAGGGGACACGGACTACGAGCAGTCCTTC. This gives the protein CASSVGDTDYEQSF.

This clonotype was seen repeatedly, ten times or more. The rearrangement joins TRBV4-1 to TRBJ1-4; weak D call: TRBD1 (5 bases). The CDR3 sequence is 13 residues long. CDR1 is MGHRA, CDR2 YSYEKL, per germline. V was pared by 1 base and J by 14 bases, with 14 bases between. CDR3 in DNA: TGCGCCAGCAGCCAAGCCGGGGGAGAAGAGCTGTTTTTT. It is translated as CASSQAGGEELFF.

The gene calls are TRBV14 and TRBJ1-2, with 10 bases matching TRBD1. Germline CDR1 SGHDN, CDR2 FVKESK. The CDR3 totals 14 residues. The junction had 6 bases not matched to a gene; V was cut back by 4 bases and J by 7 bases. CDR3 coding DNA: TGTGCCAGCAGCCGGGACAGGGGATTTCGTGGCTACACCTTC. Translated, it gives CASSRDRGFRGYTF.

This clonotype was seen many times. This chain uses TRBV20-1 with TRBJ1-5; TRBD1 matches at 7 bases. Germline assignment: CDR1 DFQATT and CDR2 SNEGSKA (reference sequence). J was trimmed by 4 bases and V by 2 bases; bases with no gene match: 5. This CDR3 is built from 14 residues. CDR3 coding DNA: TGCAGTGCTAGAATCGCAGGGGGGAATCAGCCCCAGCATTTT. This codes for CSARIAGGNQPQHF.

This clonotype was observed at least ten times. The V and J genes are TRBV20-1 and TRBJ1-2; unclear D gene. CDR1 and CDR2 from the germline V gene are DFQATT and SNEGSKA (reference sequence). This CDR3 comprises 14 residues. V was pared by 0 bases and J by 4 bases, with 12 bases between. The CDR3: CSARDGRSLYGYTF. The CDR3 DNA reads TGCAGTGCTAGAGACGGGCGCTCCCTCTATGGCTACACCTTC.

This clonotype was seen ten or more times. The genes are TRBV29-1 and TRBJ2-3, with 9 bases fitting TRBD2. V shed 4 bases and J 4 bases; nucleotides not matched to a gene: 9. From germline, CDR1 is SQVTM and CDR2 ANQGSEA. The CDR3 has 15 residues. This CDR3 reads CSVGAGGLGADTQYF. The CDR3 nucleotides read TGCAGCGTTGGGGCGGGAGGGTTGGGCGCAGATACGCAGTATTTT.

The chain uses TRBV9 and TRBJ2-5; D not certain. CDR1 and CDR2 (germline): SGDLS, YYNGEE. This CDR3 contains 16 residues. V gave up 0 bases and J gave up 0 bases, with 12 bases separating them. The CDR3 region is CASSVGARPNQETQYF. The CDR3 DNA follows: TGTGCCAGCAGCGTAGGGGCGCGGCCCAACCAAGAGACCCAGTACTTC.

J is TRBJ1-5 and V is TRBV20-1, with 10 bases fitting TRBD1. The CDR3 length is 13 residues. The junction had 12 bases not matched to a gene; V was cut back by 3 bases and J by 16 bases. Germline V gives CDR1 DFQATT, CDR2 SNEGSKA (reference sequence). The CDR3 here is CSASSRRDRGAHF. In nucleotides, the CDR3 is TGCAGTGCTAGTAGTCGCCGGGACAGGGGAGCCCATTTT.

CDR3 residues: CASSPRDRGNTIYF. The CDR3 DNA follows: TGTGCCAGCAGCCCCCGGGACAGGGGAAACACCATATATTTT. The V gene is TRBV5-8, the J gene TRBJ1-3; 8 bases match TRBD1. The CDR3 loop spans 14 amino acids. The ends lost 4 bases at V and 4 bases at J; junction bases unmatched: 4. The germline V gene encodes CDR1 SGHTS and CDR2 YDEGEE.

The chain employs TRBV9 and TRBJ2-7; the D gene could be TRBD1 or TRBD2 (5 bases each). Trimming stripped 5 bases from V and 10 bases from J, with 22 bases between. CDR3 length: 14 residues. Per the germline V gene, CDR1 is SGDLS and CDR2 is YYNGEE. CDR3 in DNA: TGTGCCAGCAGTCTTCCCCAGAGGGGTGGCGATCAGTACTTC. It is translated as CASSLPQRGGDQYF.

Comments on this clonotype: A read error may be the cause here, since a much bigger clone is one base away. The chain is built from TRBV5-5 and TRBJ2-5; D is unresolved. Germline V gene lookup returns CDR1 SGHKS and CDR2 YYEKEE (reference sequence). The CDR3 covers 15 residues. Written as DNA, the CDR3 is TGCGCCAGCAGCCTAGGTACTACCGGACAAGAGACCCAGTACTTC. Amino acids: CASSLGTTGQETQYF.

CDR3 in amino acids: CASSLNRGPSYEQYF. The CDR3 DNA is TGTGCCAGCAGTTTAAACAGGGGGCCCTCCTACGAGCAGTACTTC. This chain connects TRBV27 to TRBJ2-7; 9 bases align to TRBD1. CDR3 size: 15 residues. V lost 2 bases and J lost 0; bases outside the gene matches: 2. Germline CDR1 reads MNHEY; CDR2 reads SMNVEV (reference sequence).

This clonotype was counted a few times. The chain is built from TRBV6-5 and TRBJ1-6; no clear D gene. V was clipped by 6 bases and J by 3 bases, with 12 bases between them. Germline CDR1 reads MNHEY; CDR2 reads SVGAGI. The CDR3 has 15 amino acids. CDR3 in amino acids: CASSPDVVYNSPLHF. In DNA form, the CDR3 reads TGTGCCAGCAGCCCCGACGTCGTCTATAATTCACCCCTCCACTTT.

This clonotype occurred a few times. A much larger clone is a single base away; this may be a read error. In DNA, the CDR3 is TGTGCCAGCAGCGTAGGTGGGACTAGCTACGAGCAGTCCTTC. It specifies CASSVGGTSYEQSF. The chain carries TRBV9 and TRBJ2-7; 9 positions agree with TRBD2. The CDR3 has 14 amino acids. Germline lookup yields CDR1 SGDLS and CDR2 YYNGEE.

This clonotype was detected many times. This may be a read error: a much more frequent sequence differs by one nucleotide. The V gene is TRBV5-6, the J gene TRBJ1-6; the match to TRBD1 covers 8 bases. CDR1 SGHDT and CDR2 YYEEEE come from the germline V gene. CDR3 length: 14 amino acids. The ends lost 4 bases at V and 8 bases at J; junction bases unmatched: 5. The CDR3, as DNA: TGTGCCAGCAGCCCGGGACAGGCCTATTCACCCCTCCACTTT. Its translation is CASSPGQAYSPLHF.

The rearrangement uses TRBV11-2 and TRBJ2-7; 10 positions match TRBD2. J gave up 4 bases and V 9 bases, and 12 bases lay outside the gene matches. Germline V gene sequence: CDR1 SGHAT, CDR2 FQNNGV. This CDR3 has 15 amino acids. The CDR3 sequence is CASGGLAGAPYEQYF. CDR3 bases: TGTGCCAGTGGCGGGCTAGCGGGAGCGCCGTACGAGCAGTACTTC. The variable domain in full, with the rest retrieved from reference TRBV11-2 and TRBJ2-7, is EAGVAQSPRYKIIEKRQSVAFWCNPISGHATLYWYQQILGQGPKLLIQFQNNGVVDDSQLPKDRFSAERLKGVDSTLKIQPAKLEDSAVYLCASGGLAGAPYEQYFGPGTRLTVT.

Many counts were recorded for this clonotype. This chain uses TRBV7-9 with TRBJ1-2, with a possible D match to TRBD1 (5 bases). Germline V lookup: CDR1 SEHNR, CDR2 FQNEAQ (reference sequence). There are 14 residues in the CDR3. Trimming pared 2 bases from V and 3 bases from J, leaving 10 bases between. The CDR3 region is CASSLQGTDYGYTF. CDR3 DNA sequence: TGTGCCAGCAGCTTACAGGGAACCGACTATGGCTACACCTTC.

Concerning this clonotype: The conserved phenylalanine or tryptophan is not found at the CDR3 terminus, so this likely reflects a read error. The limits of the CDR3 on the DNA are not certain, so only TCRdb's listed CDR3 is given. The chain combines TRBV29-1 with TRBJ2-3; the tabulated D call, TRBD2, remains unverified against the DNA. Ends included, the CDR3 has 8 residues. In germline, CDR1 is SQVTM, CDR2 ANQGSEA. The CDR3 loop is CSVEGIAG.

Many counts were recorded for this clonotype. This chain joins TRBV11-2 and TRBJ2-2, with D perhaps TRBD1 or TRBD2 (5 bases each). The CDR3 has 15 residues. V was cut by 5 bases and J by 0 bases, with 10 bases left in between. Germline CDR1 and CDR2: SGHAT and FQNNGV. The CDR3 bases are TGTGCCAGCAGCCCCATGGGGGCGAACACCGGGGAGCTGTTTTTT. Protein sequence: CASSPMGANTGELFF.

This clonotype was recorded at least ten times. The V call is TRBV12-5, the J call TRBJ2-1; D may be TRBD1 (6 bases). V lost 2 bases and J 9 bases, leaving 11 bases between the germline ends. Germline CDR1 and CDR2: LGHNT and FRNRAP. This CDR3 is 13 amino acids long. CDR3 in amino acids: CASGLYGGGEQFF. CDR3 coding DNA: TGTGCTAGTGGTTTGTATGGGGGCGGTGAGCAGTTCTTC.

At least ten counts were recorded for this clonotype. The genes are TRBV7-2 and TRBJ1-4; 7 positions match TRBD1. Germline V gene lookup returns CDR1 SGHTA and CDR2 FQGNSA. Unmatched junction bases numbered 4, after V lost 5 bases and J lost 7 bases. The CDR3 length is 13 residues. CDR3 protein: CASSPQGIEKLFF. As DNA, the CDR3 is TGTGCCAGCAGCCCACAGGGGATTGAAAAACTGTTTTTT.